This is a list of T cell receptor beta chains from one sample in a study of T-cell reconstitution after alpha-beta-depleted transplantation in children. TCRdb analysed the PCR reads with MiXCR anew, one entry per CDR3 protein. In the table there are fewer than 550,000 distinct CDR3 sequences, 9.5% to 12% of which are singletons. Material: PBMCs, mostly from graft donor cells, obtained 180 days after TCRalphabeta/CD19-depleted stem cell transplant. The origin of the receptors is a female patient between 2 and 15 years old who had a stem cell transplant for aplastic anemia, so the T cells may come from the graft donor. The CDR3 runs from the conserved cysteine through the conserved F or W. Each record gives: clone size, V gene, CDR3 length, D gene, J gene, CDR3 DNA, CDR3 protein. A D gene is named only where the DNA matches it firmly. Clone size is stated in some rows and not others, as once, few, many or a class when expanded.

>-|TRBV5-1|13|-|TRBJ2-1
TGCGCCAGCAGCCCCCTCCCCCAGGATGAGCAGTTCTTC
CASSPLPQDEQFF
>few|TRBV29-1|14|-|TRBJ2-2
TGCAGCGTTTATTCCCAGATCAACACCGGGGAGCTGTTTTTT
CSVYSQINTGELFF
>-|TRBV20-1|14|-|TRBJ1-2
TGCAGTGCTCGATGGGCAGAGGTGCGCTATGGCTACACCTTC
CSARWAEVRYGYTF
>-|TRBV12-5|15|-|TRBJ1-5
TGTGCTAGTGGTTTGGACAGGGCGTTGCATCAGCCCCAGCATTTT
CASGLDRALHQPQHF
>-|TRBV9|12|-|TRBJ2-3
TGTGCCAGCAGCGTAGATGGAGATACGCAGTATTTT
CASSVDGDTQYF
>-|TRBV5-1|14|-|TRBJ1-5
TGCGCCAGCAGCCCGGACCTGTCAAGTCAGCCCCAGCATTTT
CASSPDLSSQPQHF
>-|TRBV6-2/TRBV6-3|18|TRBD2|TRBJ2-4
TGTGCCAGCAGCGGACTAGCGGGACATGGATTATCCAAAAACATTCAGTACTTC
CASSGLAGHGLSKNIQYF
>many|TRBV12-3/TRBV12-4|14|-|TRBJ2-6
TGTGCCAGCAGTCATTTGTTAGGGGCCAACGTCCTGACTTTC
CASSHLLGANVLTF
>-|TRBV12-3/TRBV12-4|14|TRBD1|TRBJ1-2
TGTGCCAGCAGCGCAAGGACAGGGATCTATGGCTACACCTTC
CASSARTGIYGYTF
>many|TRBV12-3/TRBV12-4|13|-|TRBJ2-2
TGTGCCACCGAAACTCCGAACACCGGGGAGCTGTTTTTT
CATETPNTGELFF
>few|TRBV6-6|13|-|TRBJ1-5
TGTGCCAGCAGTTACTCGCCGGGCCCGACCCAGCATTTT
CASSYSPGPTQHF
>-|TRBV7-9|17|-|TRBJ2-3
TGTGCCAGCAGCTCAGGGACTGGACAAACCAGCACAGATACGCAGTATTTT
CASSSGTGQTSTDTQYF
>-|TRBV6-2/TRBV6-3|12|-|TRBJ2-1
TGTGCCAGCAGAGCCAGCCGGAATGAGCAGTTCTTC
CASRASRNEQFF
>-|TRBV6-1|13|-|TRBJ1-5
TGTGCCAGCGATGACGGCCCGGGCCAGCCCCAGCATTTT
CASDDGPGQPQHF
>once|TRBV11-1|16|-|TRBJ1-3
TGTGCCAGCAGCCGTCATGGACCGCACTCTGGAAACACCATATATTTT
CASSRHGPHSGNTIYF
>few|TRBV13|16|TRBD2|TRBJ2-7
TGTGCCAGCAGCCCGCCACCGAGACTAGCCTACTACGAGCAGTACTTC
CASSPPPRLAYYEQYF
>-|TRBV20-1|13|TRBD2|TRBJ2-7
TGCAGTGCTACGCTAGCGGGGTCCTACGAGCAGTACTTC
CSATLAGSYEQYF
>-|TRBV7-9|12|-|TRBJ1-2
TGTGCCAGCAGCTCCGGGGCGGGTAGCTACACCTTC
CASSSGAGSYTF
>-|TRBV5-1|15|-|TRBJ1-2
TGCGCCAGCAGCTTGGACTCTGGGGGCAGGGACGGCTACACCTTC
CASSLDSGGRDGYTF
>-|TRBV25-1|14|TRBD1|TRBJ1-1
TGTGCCAGCAGGGGACAGGGGTCGAGAACTGAAGCTTTCTTT
CASRGQGSRTEAFF
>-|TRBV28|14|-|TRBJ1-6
TGTGCCAGCGGTCTGAGCTCCTATAATTCACCCCTCCACTTT
CASGLSSYNSPLHF
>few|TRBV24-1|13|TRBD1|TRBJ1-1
TGTGCCACCAGTGATTTGACAGGGGCGAGAGCTTTCTTT
CATSDLTGARAFF
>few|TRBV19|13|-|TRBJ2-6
TGTGCCAGTAGTGCAGACAGCTCCTGGGTCCTGACTTTC
CASSADSSWVLTF
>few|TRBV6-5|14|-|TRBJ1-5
TGTGCCAGCAGGGCGAGGGGGGCCGGGCAGCCCCAGCATTTT
CASRARGAGQPQHF
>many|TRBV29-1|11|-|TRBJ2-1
TGCAGCGTTCGACGAGACAATGAGCAGTTCTTC
CSVRRDNEQFF
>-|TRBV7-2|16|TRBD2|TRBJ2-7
TGTGCCAGCAGCTTAGCGGGACTAGCGGGACTGGAAGAGCAGTACTTC
CASSLAGLAGLEEQYF
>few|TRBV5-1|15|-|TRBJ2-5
TGCGCCAGCAGCTCGGGGATTTATTACCAAGAGACCCAGTACTTC
CASSSGIYYQETQYF
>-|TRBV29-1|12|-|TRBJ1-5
TGCAGCGTTGGGTGGGGTGTGCAGCCCCAGCATTTT
CSVGWGVQPQHF
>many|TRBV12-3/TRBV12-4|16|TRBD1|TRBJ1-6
TGTGCCAGCAGTTTTGGACAGGGTCATTATAATTCACCCCTCCACTTT
CASSFGQGHYNSPLHF
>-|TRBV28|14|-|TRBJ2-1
TGTGCCAGCCTCGGGGAGGGGGCTTACAATGAGCAGTTCTTC
CASLGEGAYNEQFF
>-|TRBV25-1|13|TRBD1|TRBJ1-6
TGTGCCACCTCCGGGACAGGTCGGCGACCCCTCCACTTT
CATSGTGRRPLHF
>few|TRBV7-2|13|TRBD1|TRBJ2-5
TGTGCCAGCAGCTTAGAGGGGGCTAGGACCCAGTACTTC
CASSLEGARTQYF
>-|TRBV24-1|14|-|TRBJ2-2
TGTGCCACCAGTGACTCCACAGGGCCCGGGGAGCTGTTTTTT
CATSDSTGPGELFF
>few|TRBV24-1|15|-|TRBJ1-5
TGTGCCACCAGTGGAGGAGGGAGCGGCAATCAGCCCCAGCATTTT
CATSGGGSGNQPQHF
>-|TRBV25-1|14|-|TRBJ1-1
TGTGCCAGCAGTGAAGCGGGGGGCAAGTTTGAAGCTTTCTTT
CASSEAGGKFEAFF
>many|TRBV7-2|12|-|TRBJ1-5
TGTGGCCCGCCGGCAAGCAATCAGCCCCAGCATTTT
CGPPASNQPQHF
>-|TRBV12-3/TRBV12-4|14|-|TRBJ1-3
TGTGCCAGTTTTACCCGGGGCGGCGGAAACACCATATATTTT
CASFTRGGGNTIYF
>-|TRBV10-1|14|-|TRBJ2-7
TGCGCCAGCAGTGCCGGACAGAGGCGGGCCGAGCAGTACTTC
CASSAGQRRAEQYF
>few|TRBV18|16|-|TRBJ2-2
TGTGCCAGCTCACCACCGGGTCCCCTACGGCCCGGGGAGCTGTTTTTT
CASSPPGPLRPGELFF
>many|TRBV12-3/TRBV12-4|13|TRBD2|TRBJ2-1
TGTGCCAGCAGCACCGGGAGGGGCAATGAGCAGTTCTTC
CASSTGRGNEQFF
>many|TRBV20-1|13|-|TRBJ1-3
TGCAGTGCTAGGGACAGCTCTGGAAACACCATATATTTT
CSARDSSGNTIYF
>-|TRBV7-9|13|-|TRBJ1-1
TGTGCCAGCAGGCCGGTGGCGGGGACTGAAGCTTTCTTT
CASRPVAGTEAFF
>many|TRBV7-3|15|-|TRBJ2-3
TGTGCCAGCAGCTTGGGGGGCGTCGGCACAGATACGCAGTATTTT
CASSLGGVGTDTQYF
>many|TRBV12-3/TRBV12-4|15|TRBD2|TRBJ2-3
TGTGCCAGCAGTTTTACTAGCGGGACCACAGATACGCAGTATTTT
CASSFTSGTTDTQYF
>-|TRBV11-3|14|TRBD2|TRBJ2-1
TGTGCCAGCAGCTGGGGACTAGCCACCAATGAGCAGTTCTTC
CASSWGLATNEQFF
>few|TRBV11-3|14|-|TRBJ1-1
TGTGCCAGCAGTCAGAATACAGGGAACACTGAAGCTTTCTTT
CASSQNTGNTEAFF
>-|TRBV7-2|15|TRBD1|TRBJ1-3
TGTGCCAGCAGCACCCGGACAGGGGCCGGAAACACCATATATTTT
CASSTRTGAGNTIYF
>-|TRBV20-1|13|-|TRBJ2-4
TGCAGTGCTAGAGACCGGGGCAAAAACATTCAGTACTTC
CSARDRGKNIQYF
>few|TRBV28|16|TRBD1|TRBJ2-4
TGTGCCAGCAGCGAACTGAGCCGGGACAGGGGGGACATTCAGTACTTC
CASSELSRDRGDIQYF